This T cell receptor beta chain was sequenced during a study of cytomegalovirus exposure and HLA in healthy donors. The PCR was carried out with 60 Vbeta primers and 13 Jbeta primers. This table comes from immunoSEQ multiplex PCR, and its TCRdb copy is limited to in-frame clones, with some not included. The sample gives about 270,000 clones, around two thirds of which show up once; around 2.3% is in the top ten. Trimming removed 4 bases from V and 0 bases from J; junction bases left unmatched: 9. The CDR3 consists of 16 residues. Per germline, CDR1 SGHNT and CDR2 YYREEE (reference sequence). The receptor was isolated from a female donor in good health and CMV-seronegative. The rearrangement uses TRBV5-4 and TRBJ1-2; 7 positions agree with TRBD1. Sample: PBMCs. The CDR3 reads CASSAGRDRANYGYTF. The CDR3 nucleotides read TGTGCCAGCAGCGCCGGCCGGGACAGAGCTAACTATGGCTACACCTTC. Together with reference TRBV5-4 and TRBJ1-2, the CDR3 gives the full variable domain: ETGVTQSPTHLIKTRGQQVTLRCSSQSGHNTVSWYQQALGQGPQFIFQYYREEENGRGNFPPRFSGLQFPNYSSELNVNALELDDSALYLCASSAGRDRANYGYTFGSGTRLTVV.